This TCR beta chain was captured by sequencing in a study of cytomegalovirus exposure and HLA in healthy donors. On the study more broadly: The early release's HLA-typed donors yielded approximately 81 million unique TCRs.

Trimming removed 3 bases at V and 3 bases at J, with 22 bases between. Germline lookup yields CDR1 LNHDA and CDR2 SQIVND (reference sequence). This CDR3 region has 18 residues. A multiplex PCR was run with 60 Vbeta primers and 13 Jbeta primers. In the source study's methods: An analysis performed later counted 75 million to 80 million unique TCR beta chains (roughly 9.9 million of them shared). Only in-frame clones appear in the TCRdb table, and some are missing; sequencing was by immunoSEQ multiplex PCR. V and J calls and clone size are as listed in that table; D and trimming were resolved from the DNA. Of about 180,000 clones in the sample, 76% were seen once.

The clonotype comes from a man between 18 and 29 years old in good health and CMV-seronegative. The chain has TRBV19 and TRBJ2-3; D is perhaps TRBD1 (6 bases). The sample taken for sequencing was PBMCs. CDR3 DNA: TGTGCCAGTAGTATGACGGGGATAAGGGGGATGACGACAGATACGCAGTATTTT. Translated, it gives CASSMTGIRGMTTDTQYF.